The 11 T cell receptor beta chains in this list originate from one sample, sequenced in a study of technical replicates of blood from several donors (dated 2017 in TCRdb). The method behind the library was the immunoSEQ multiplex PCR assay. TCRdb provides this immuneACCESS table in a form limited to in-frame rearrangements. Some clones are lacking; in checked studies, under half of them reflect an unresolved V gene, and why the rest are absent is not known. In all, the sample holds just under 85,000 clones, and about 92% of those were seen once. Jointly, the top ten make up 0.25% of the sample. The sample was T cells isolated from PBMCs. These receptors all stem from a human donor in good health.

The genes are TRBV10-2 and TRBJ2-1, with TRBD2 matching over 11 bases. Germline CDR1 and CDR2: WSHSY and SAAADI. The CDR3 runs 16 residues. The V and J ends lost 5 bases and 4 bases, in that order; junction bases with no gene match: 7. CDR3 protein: CASSTRLAGTYNEQFF. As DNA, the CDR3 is TGCGCCAGCAGTACAAGACTAGCGGGGACATACAATGAGCAGTTCTTC.

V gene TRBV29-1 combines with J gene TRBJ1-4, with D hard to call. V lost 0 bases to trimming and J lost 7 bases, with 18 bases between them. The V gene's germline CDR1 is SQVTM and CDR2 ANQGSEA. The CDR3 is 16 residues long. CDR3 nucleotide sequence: TGCAGCGTTGAAGATCGAGCTAGCTTAGGTGGTGAAAAACTGTTTTTT. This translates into CSVEDRASLGGEKLFF.

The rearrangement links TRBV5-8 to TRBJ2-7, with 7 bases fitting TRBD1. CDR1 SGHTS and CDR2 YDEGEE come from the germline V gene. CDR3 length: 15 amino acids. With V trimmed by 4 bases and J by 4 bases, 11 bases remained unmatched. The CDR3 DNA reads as TGTGCCAGCAGCACCGAACGAGGACAGGATTACGAGCAGTACTTC. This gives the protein CASSTERGQDYEQYF. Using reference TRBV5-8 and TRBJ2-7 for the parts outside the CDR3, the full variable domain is EAGVTQSPTHLIKTRGQQATLRCSPISGHTSVYWYQQALGLGLQFLLWYDEGEERNRGNFPPRFSGRQFPNYSSELNVNALELEDSALYLCASSTERGQDYEQYFGPGTRLTVT.

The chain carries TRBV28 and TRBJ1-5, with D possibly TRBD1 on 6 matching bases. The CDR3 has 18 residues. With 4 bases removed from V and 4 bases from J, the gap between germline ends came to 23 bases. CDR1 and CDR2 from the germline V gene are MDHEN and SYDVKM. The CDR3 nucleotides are TGTGCCAGCAGTTCAGGGGAACTGTCTTACTTCAGGAATCAGCCCCAGCATTTT. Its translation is CASSSGELSYFRNQPQHF.

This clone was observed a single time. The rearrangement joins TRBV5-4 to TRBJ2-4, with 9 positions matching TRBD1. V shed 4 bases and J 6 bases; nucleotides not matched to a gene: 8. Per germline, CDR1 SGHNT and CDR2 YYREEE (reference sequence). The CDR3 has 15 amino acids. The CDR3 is CASSNRDRETNIQYF. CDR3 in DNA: TGTGCCAGCAGCAATAGGGACAGGGAAACAAACATTCAGTACTTC.

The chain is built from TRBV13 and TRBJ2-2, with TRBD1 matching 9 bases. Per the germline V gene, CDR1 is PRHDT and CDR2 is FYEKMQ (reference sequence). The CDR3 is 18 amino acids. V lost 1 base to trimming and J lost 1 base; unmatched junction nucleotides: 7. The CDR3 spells CASSLVAWGQGNTGELFF. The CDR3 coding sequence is TGTGCCAGCAGCTTAGTCGCTTGGGGACAGGGGAACACCGGGGAGCTGTTTTTT. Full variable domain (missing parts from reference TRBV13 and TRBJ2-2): AAGVIQSPRHLIKEKRETATLKCYPIPRHDTVYWYQQGPGQDPQFLISFYEKMQSDKGSIPDRFSAQQFSDYHSELNMSSLELGDSALYFCASSLVAWGQGNTGELFFGEGSRLTVL.

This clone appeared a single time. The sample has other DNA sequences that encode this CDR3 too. CDR3 amino acids: CSVRDSSYEQYF. The CDR3 DNA reads as TGCAGCGTTCGAGACAGCTCCTACGAGCAGTACTTC. V usage is TRBV29-1 and J usage is TRBJ2-7; possible D gene TRBD1, 5 bases. There are 12 residues in the CDR3. V gave up 5 bases and J gave up 0 bases, with 8 bases separating them. Germline lookup yields CDR1 SQVTM and CDR2 ANQGSEA.

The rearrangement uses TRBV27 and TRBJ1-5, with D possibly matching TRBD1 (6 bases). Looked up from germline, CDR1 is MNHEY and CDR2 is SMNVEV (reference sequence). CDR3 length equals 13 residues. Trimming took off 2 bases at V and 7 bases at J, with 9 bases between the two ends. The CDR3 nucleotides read TGTGCCAGCAGTTTAGGGGGGGCGCAGCCCCAGCATTTT. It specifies CASSLGGAQPQHF.

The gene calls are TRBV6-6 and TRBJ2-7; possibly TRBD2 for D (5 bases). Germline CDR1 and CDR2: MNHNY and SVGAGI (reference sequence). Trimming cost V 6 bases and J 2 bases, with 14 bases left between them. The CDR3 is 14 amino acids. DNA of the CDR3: TGTGCCAGCAGCTACCTCGGGGTACCCTACGAGCAGTACTTC. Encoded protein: CASSYLGVPYEQYF.

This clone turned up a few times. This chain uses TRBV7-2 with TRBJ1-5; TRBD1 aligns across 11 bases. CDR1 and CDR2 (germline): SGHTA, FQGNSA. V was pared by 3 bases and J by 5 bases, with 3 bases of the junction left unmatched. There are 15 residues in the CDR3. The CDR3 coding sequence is TGTGCCAGCAGCTTCCGGACAGGGGGCGATCAGCCCCAGCATTTT. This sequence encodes CASSFRTGGDQPQHF.

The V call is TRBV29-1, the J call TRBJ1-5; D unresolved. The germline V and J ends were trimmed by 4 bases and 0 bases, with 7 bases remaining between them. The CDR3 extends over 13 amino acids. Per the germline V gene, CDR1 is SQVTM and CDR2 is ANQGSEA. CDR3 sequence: CSVAGYSNQPQHF. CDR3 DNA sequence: TGCAGCGTTGCCGGTTATAGCAATCAGCCCCAGCATTTT.